A selection of T cell receptor beta chains follows, all from one sample in a study of response to subunit inactivated influenza vaccine. TCRdb passed the RT-PCR reads through MiXCR, listing each CDR3 protein once. The table includes roughly 550,000 distinct CDR3 sequences, around a quarter detected once. The sample was also linked to a second study, of T cells expressing NK-cell markers.

The material was CD4+ T cells sorted from PBMCs, obtained 11 to 12 days after vaccination. Receptors were obtained from a man aged 50-60 years who received an inactivated influenza vaccine. CDR3s include the opening cysteine and the closing phenylalanine or tryptophan. A D gene is named only where the DNA matches it firmly. Some rows mark clone size as missing; the rest say once, few, many or name a class of expanded clone.

>NA|TRBD1|TRBJ2-1|TRBV14
CASSQRQGKSSYNEQFF
TGTGCCAGCAGCCAACGACAGGGGAAATCCTCCTACAATGAGCAGTTCTTC
>NA|TRBD1|TRBJ2-1|TRBV5-6
CASSFAGTGSKQFF
TGTGCCAGCAGTTTTGCCGGGACAGGGTCCAAGCAGTTCTTC
>NA|TRBD2|TRBJ2-1|TRBV6-1
CASMGGSSYNEQFF
TGTGCCAGCATGGGGGGGAGCTCCTACAATGAGCAGTTCTTC
>NA|NA|TRBJ2-7|TRBV20-1
CSARSGLSYEQYF
TGCAGTGCTAGGTCAGGACTTTCGTACGAGCAGTACTTC
>few|NA|TRBJ1-2|TRBV6-5
CASSYGTDYGYTF
TGTGCCAGCAGTTACGGGACGGACTATGGCTACACCTTC
>NA|NA|TRBJ2-7|TRBV28
CASSFFPGPYEQYF
TGTGCCAGCAGTTTTTTTCCGGGTCCCTACGAGCAGTACTTC
>NA|NA|TRBJ2-3|TRBV5-1
CASSLGIGQFSTDTQYF
TGCGCCAGCAGCTTGGGTATAGGACAGTTTAGCACAGATACGCAGTATTTT
>few|NA|TRBJ2-5|TRBV12-3/TRBV12-4
CASSLDPGPQYF
TGTGCCAGCAGTTTGGACCCAGGGCCCCAGTACTTC
>NA|NA|TRBJ1-2|TRBV5-1
CASSYSSNYGYTF
TGCGCCAGCAGCTACAGTTCCAACTATGGCTACACCTTC
>few|NA|TRBJ2-1|TRBV5-6
CASSLYLGADLPYNEQFF
TGTGCCAGCAGCTTGTATTTAGGGGCCGACCTACCCTACAATGAGCAGTTCTTC
>few|NA|TRBJ2-1|TRBV24-1
CATSDNNEQFF
TGTGCCACCAGTGATAACAATGAGCAGTTCTTC
>few|NA|TRBJ2-3|TRBV24-1
CATSDSPGLRTQYF
TGTGCCACCAGTGATTCCCCAGGGTTGCGAACGCAGTATTTT
>few|NA|TRBJ1-2|TRBV6-2/TRBV6-3
CASSLRRDSNGYTF
TGTGCCAGCAGCCTCAGGCGAGACAGCAACGGCTACACCTTC
>NA|NA|TRBJ2-7|TRBV28
CASSLWTGRNEQYF
TGTGCCAGCAGTTTATGGACAGGGAGGAACGAGCAGTACTTC
>NA|NA|TRBJ2-5|TRBV10-3
CAVRGEETQYF
TGTGCCGTCAGGGGGGAGGAGACCCAGTACTTC
>NA|TRBD1|TRBJ2-2|TRBV4-1
CASSQPYRGPGELFF
TGCGCCAGCAGCCAACCTTACAGGGGCCCCGGGGAGCTGTTTTTT
>few|NA|TRBJ2-3|TRBV7-8
CASSPPGFIEKPDTQYF
TGTGCCAGCAGCCCCCCTGGGTTTATTGAAAAACCAGATACGCAGTATTTT
>few|NA|TRBJ2-3|TRBV6-1
CASRRTMAGRSDTQYF
TGTGCCAGCAGGAGGACTATGGCGGGACGGTCAGATACGCAGTATTTT
>NA|TRBD1|TRBJ2-5|TRBV12-3/TRBV12-4
CASSLRGPGETQYF
TGTGCCAGCAGTTTGAGGGGGCCGGGAGAGACCCAGTACTTC
>NA|NA|TRBJ2-1|TRBV2
CASKQLGQAEFF
TGTGCCAGCAAACAATTGGGGCAAGCGGAGTTCTTC
>NA|NA|TRBJ2-7|TRBV24-1
CATSGAGTYEQYF
TGTGCCACCAGTGGAGCCGGCACCTACGAGCAGTACTTC
>NA|TRBD2|TRBJ2-1|TRBV29-1
CSVGSSGRANNEQFF
TGCAGCGTAGGAAGTAGCGGGAGGGCTAACAATGAGCAGTTCTTC
>NA|NA|TRBJ2-2|TRBV4-3
CASSQDRIWSGELFF
TGCGCCAGCAGCCAAGATAGGATCTGGAGCGGGGAGCTGTTTTTT
>NA|TRBD2|TRBJ2-4|TRBV24-1
CATSDFASGNIQYF
TGTGCCACCAGTGATTTCGCTAGCGGAAACATTCAGTACTTC
>NA|NA|TRBJ2-3|TRBV5-1
CASSLAWLATDTQYF
TGCGCCAGCAGCTTGGCCTGGTTGGCCACAGATACGCAGTATTTT
>few|NA|TRBJ2-5|TRBV28
CATEPGRRETQYF
TGTGCCACCGAGCCAGGGAGGAGAGAGACCCAGTACTTC
>NA|NA|TRBJ2-7|TRBV7-2
CASSLNGDTSSYEQYF
TGTGCCAGCAGCCTCAATGGGGACACTTCCTCCTACGAGCAGTACTTC
>few|NA|TRBJ2-7|TRBV27
CASINPGAGTLPYGQYF
TGTGCCAGCATTAACCCGGGTGCAGGAACCCTTCCCTACGGGCAGTACTTC
>NA|NA|TRBJ2-1|TRBV5-6
CASSLTGLAYNEQFF
TGTGCCAGCAGCTTGACAGGTTTGGCCTACAATGAGCAGTTCTTC
>NA|NA|TRBJ2-7|TRBV15
CATSGGDPLEQYF
TGTGCCACCAGCGGTGGGGACCCACTCGAGCAGTACTTC
>many|TRBD2|TRBJ2-5|TRBV6-5
CASSYSIASGGARETQYF
TGTGCCAGCAGTTACTCGATTGCTAGCGGGGGGGCGAGGGAGACCCAGTACTTC
>few|NA|TRBJ1-3|TRBV12-3/TRBV12-4
CASSRGASGNTIYF
TGTGCCAGCAGTCGAGGTGCGAGTGGAAACACCATATATTTT
>NA|NA|TRBJ1-3|TRBV6-5
CASSYSRVRSGNTIYF
TGTGCCAGCAGTTACTCCCGGGTCCGCTCTGGAAACACCATATATTTT
>NA|TRBD1|TRBJ2-5|TRBV5-1
CASSSMTRQGRQETQYF
TGCGCCAGCAGCTCGATGACCCGACAGGGGCGACAAGAGACCCAGTACTTC
>few|NA|TRBJ1-5|TRBV7-2
CASSLGQHPNQPQHF
TGTGCCAGCAGCTTAGGCCAGCATCCCAATCAGCCCCAGCATTTT
>NA|NA|TRBJ1-3|TRBV6-5
CASSYSRAVSGNTIYF
TGTGCCAGCAGTTACTCGAGGGCAGTCTCTGGAAACACCATATATTTT
>few|NA|TRBJ2-7|TRBV27
CASSPSRAYYEQYF
TGTGCCAGCAGTCCTTCTCGGGCTTACTACGAGCAGTACTTC
>many|TRBD1|TRBJ1-2|TRBV20-1
CSARTGGRGYTF
TGCAGTGCTCGCACAGGGGGCCGGGGCTACACCTTC
>few|NA|TRBJ2-4|TRBV5-1
CASSRDNQENIQYF
TGCGCCAGCAGCCGGGACAACCAAGAAAACATTCAGTACTTC
>NA|TRBD1|TRBJ2-1|TRBV12-3/TRBV12-4
CASSSRQGQNEQFF
TGTGCCAGCAGTTCCCGACAGGGACAAAATGAGCAGTTCTTC
>few|TRBD1|TRBJ2-7|TRBV28
CASSYTPGQGSYEQYF
TGTGCCAGCAGTTATACCCCCGGACAGGGGTCCTACGAGCAGTACTTC
>many|NA|TRBJ2-5|TRBV29-1
CSVTNGVWETQYF
TGCAGCGTTACGAACGGCGTATGGGAGACCCAGTACTTC
>NA|TRBD2|TRBJ2-1|TRBV7-6
CASSLAGTSGSLYNEQFF
TGTGCCAGCAGCTTAGCGGGGACTAGCGGGAGCTTATACAATGAGCAGTTCTTC
>few|NA|TRBJ1-3|TRBV28
CASSTEGNTIYF
TGTGCCAGCAGCACGGAAGGAAACACCATATATTTT
>NA|NA|TRBJ2-3|TRBV7-3
CASGLGHSDTQYF
TGTGCCAGCGGGTTAGGTCACTCAGATACGCAGTATTTT
>NA|NA|TRBJ1-5|TRBV20-1
CSARAQGDLNQPQHF
TGCAGTGCTAGGGCCCAAGGGGACCTCAATCAGCCCCAGCATTTT
>few|NA|TRBJ2-7|TRBV12-3/TRBV12-4
CASSLASGRREQYF
TGTGCCAGCAGTTTAGCATCAGGTAGACGCGAGCAGTACTTC
>few|TRBD1|TRBJ2-1|TRBV6-2/TRBV6-3
CASSYFHGTGYNEQFF
TGTGCCAGCAGTTACTTTCACGGGACAGGGTACAATGAGCAGTTCTTC